Each of the 21 T cell receptor beta chains below was sequenced from the same sample in a study of identical twins. TCRdb processed the 5' RACE reads anew with MiXCR; each CDR3 protein has one entry. The repertoire holds hundreds of thousands of distinct CDR3 sequences, with 7% to 8.5% as singletons. These same data were also listed under a study on yellow fever vaccine responses in identical twins.

The sequencing sample was made of CD8+ T cells sorted from blood. These receptors were obtained from a woman aged 18 to 35 in good health.

This chain connects TRBV3-1 to TRBJ2-7; 7 bases fit TRBD2. Trimming took 4 bases from V and 2 from J; bases not matched to a gene: 11. The CDR3 is 16 residues long. Germline loops: CDR1 LGHDT, CDR2 YNNKEL (reference sequence). The CDR3 region is CASSRGSRLAPYEQYF. CDR3 DNA: TGTGCCAGCAGCCGGGGGTCTCGACTAGCTCCCTACGAGCAGTACTTC.

This clonotype appeared many times. The chain carries TRBV9 and TRBJ2-7; D not certain. The CDR3 has 15 residues. CDR1 SGDLS and CDR2 YYNGEE come from the germline V gene. Trimming took 0 bases from V and 1 from J, leaving 11 bases between them. The CDR3 nucleotides read TGTGCCAGCAGCGTAGCTTCGGGCGGATCCTACGAGCAGTACTTC. Translation gives CASSVASGGSYEQYF. The full variable domain, completed using reference TRBV9 and TRBJ2-7, is DSGVTQTPKHLITATGQRVTLRCSPRSGDLSVYWYQQSLDQGLQFLIQYYNGEERAKGNILERFSAQQFPDLHSELNLSSLELGDSALYFCASSVASGGSYEQYFGPGTRLTVT.

This clonotype was picked up a small number of times. The rearrangement links TRBV24-1 to TRBJ2-1; possibly TRBD1 for D (6 bases). Germline CDR1 is KGHDR and CDR2 is SFDVKD. The CDR3 extends over 14 amino acids. The V end lost 3 bases, the J end lost 4 bases, and 9 bases lay between the germline ends. The CDR3, as DNA: TGTGCCACCAGTGATCGTACAGGGTACAATGAGCAGTTCTTC. This codes for CATSDRTGYNEQFF.

This clonotype was recorded at least ten times. The chain has TRBV14 and TRBJ2-7; a possible D gene is TRBD1 (6 bases). Trimming stripped 1 base from V and 5 bases from J, with 18 bases between. Per the germline V gene, CDR1 is SGHDN and CDR2 is FVKESK. The length of the CDR3 is 16 residues. Written as DNA, the CDR3 is TGTGCCAGCAGCCAAGTCATGGGACATCGGTTGGACGAGCAGTACTTC. The encoded protein is CASSQVMGHRLDEQYF.

This chain connects TRBV28 to TRBJ2-1; D possibly corresponds to TRBD1 (6 bases). The germline gives CDR1 MDHEN, CDR2 SYDVKM. The V and J ends lost 3 bases and 9 bases respectively, with 12 bases between them. CDR3 size: 13 residues. CDR3 sequence reads: CASSLDSSVEQFF. In nucleotides, the CDR3 is TGTGCCAGCAGTTTGGACAGCAGCGTTGAGCAGTTCTTC.

This clonotype appeared a few times. V is TRBV3-1 and J is TRBJ1-1; D unresolved. Germline V gene sequence: CDR1 LGHDT, CDR2 YNNKEL (reference sequence). V shed 4 bases and J shed 10 bases, with 13 bases lying between them. The CDR3 contains 12 residues. The DNA of the CDR3 is TGTGCCAGCAGCCTAGTCCGGGAACCAGCTTTCTTT. Translating it yields CASSLVREPAFF. Filled out from reference TRBV3-1 and TRBJ1-1, the complete variable domain reads DTAVSQTPKYLVTQMGNDKSIKCEQNLGHDTMYWYKQDSKKFLKIMFSYNNKELIINETVPNRFSPKSPDKAHLNLHINSLELGDSAVYFCASSLVREPAFFGQGTRLTVV.

This clonotype was detected a few times. This chain joins TRBV5-6 and TRBJ1-5; weak D call: TRBD1 (6 bases). V was shortened by 4 bases and J by 5 bases, with 10 bases between the two germline ends. The CDR3 extends over 13 amino acids. CDR1 is SGHDT, CDR2 YYEEEE, per germline. CDR3 sequence (DNA): TGTGCCAGCAGCGACGGACAGTATCAGCCCCAGCATTTT. It specifies CASSDGQYQPQHF.

This clonotype was recorded at least ten times. The rearrangement uses TRBV19 and TRBJ2-2, with TRBD1 matching over 8 bases. V trimming: 7 bases; J trimming: 4 bases; junction bases outside the gene matches: 8. CDR1 and CDR2 from the germline V gene are LNHDA and SQIVND (reference sequence). The CDR3 runs to 15 residues. The CDR3 protein is CASTSWTGSTGELFF. DNA for the CDR3: TGTGCCAGTACCTCCTGGACAGGGAGCACCGGGGAGCTGTTTTTT.

The chain is built from TRBV6-1 and TRBJ2-7; 8 nucleotides agree with TRBD1. The CDR3 loop spans 14 amino acids. Germline CDR1 is MNHNS and CDR2 is SASEGT. Unmatched junction bases numbered 4, after V lost 0 bases and J lost 6 bases. CDR3 loop: CASSEANRGAEQYV. CDR3 nucleotide sequence: TGTGCCAGCAGTGAAGCCAACAGGGGGGCCGAGCAGTACGTC.

A note on this clonotype: One end of the junction is discordant with germline, which a read error may explain. The chain carries TRBV14 and TRBJ2-7; D gene uncertain. This CDR3 region has 15 residues. Germline values: CDR1 SGHDN, CDR2 FVKESK. In DNA form, the CDR3 reads TGTGGCAGCAGCCAAGATGTGCGGAGCTACTACGAGCAGTACTTC. As protein: CGSSQDVRSYYEQYF.

The gene calls are TRBV2 and TRBJ1-6; D not certain. Germline CDR1 SNHLY, CDR2 FYNNEI. V was clipped by 3 bases and J by 0 bases, with 6 bases between them. The CDR3 spans 15 residues. CDR3 sequence reads: CASSDTSSYNSPLHF. CDR3 sequence (DNA): TGTGCCAGCAGTGATACAAGCTCCTATAATTCACCCCTCCACTTT.

This clonotype was found many times. The J gene is TRBJ2-5, the V gene TRBV4-1; 8 bases line up with TRBD2. V trimming: 5 bases; J trimming: 1 base; junction bases outside the gene matches: 6. CDR3 length: 15 residues. From germline, CDR1 is MGHRA and CDR2 YSYEKL. CDR3 amino acids: CASSVSGTSQETQYF. The CDR3 bases are TGCGCCAGCAGCGTATCCGGGACTAGCCAAGAGACCCAGTACTTC.

The chain combines TRBV11-2 with TRBJ2-1; 7 bases match TRBD1. Germline values: CDR1 SGHAT, CDR2 FQNNGV. The CDR3 has 15 amino acids. V lost 4 bases, J lost 4 bases, and 7 bases stayed unmatched. The CDR3 region has the DNA TGTGCCAGCAGCTCTACAGGGGCATCGTACAATGAGCAGTTCTTC. Amino acids: CASSSTGASYNEQFF.

This clonotype was detected ten times or more. V gene TRBV7-9 combines with J gene TRBJ1-1; D remains ambiguous. The length of the CDR3 is 12 residues. CDR1 and CDR2 from the germline V gene are SEHNR and FQNEAQ (reference sequence). The germline V and J ends were trimmed by 3 bases and 0 bases, with 2 bases remaining between them. CDR3 coding DNA: TGTGCCAGCAGCTTCCTGAACACTGAAGCTTTCTTT. Protein sequence: CASSFLNTEAFF.

The CDR3 bases are TGTGCCAGCAGTCCGACAGGCTCAATACTCGTGACCGGGGAGCTGTTTTTT. It is translated as CASSPTGSILVTGELFF. This sequence joins TRBV6-2 or TRBV6-3 and TRBJ2-2; a weak D match, TRBD1 (6 bases). This CDR3 comprises 17 residues. Trimming removed 5 bases from V and 5 bases from J, with 21 bases in between. Germline V gene data show CDR1 as MNHEY and CDR2 as SVGEGT.

This clonotype appeared a few times. The V gene is TRBV28, the J gene TRBJ2-7; D is unclear. The CDR3 sequence is 13 residues long. In germline, CDR1 is MDHEN, CDR2 SYDVKM. Trimming removed 4 bases at V and 3 bases at J, with 10 bases between. The CDR3 region is CASSSPPLYEQYF. The CDR3 DNA reads TGTGCCAGCAGTTCCCCACCTCTCTACGAGCAGTACTTC.

In this sample, this clonotype turned up a few times. The genes are TRBV11-1 and TRBJ2-3; D unclear. The CDR3 length is 18 residues. Germline loops: CDR1 SGHAT, CDR2 FQDESV (reference sequence). Trimming cost V 2 bases and J 0 bases, with 18 bases left between them. The CDR3 DNA is TGTGCCAGCAGCTTAACCGGGCCTTTACCTACTAGCACAGATACGCAGTATTTT. Translation: CASSLTGPLPTSTDTQYF. Filled out from reference TRBV11-1 and TRBJ2-3, the complete variable domain reads EAEVAQSPRYKITEKSQAVAFWCDPISGHATLYWYRQILGQGPELLVQFQDESVVDDSQLPKDRFSAERLKGVDSTLKIQPAELGDSAMYLCASSLTGPLPTSTDTQYFGPGTRLTVL.

This clonotype occurred a few times. The rearrangement joins TRBV20-1 to TRBJ2-7; possibly TRBD1 or TRBD2 for D (5 bases each). This CDR3 has 11 amino acids. Trimming removed 2 bases at V and 6 bases at J, with 8 bases between. In germline, CDR1 is DFQATT, CDR2 SNEGSKA (reference sequence). The chain's CDR3 is CSARWGIEQYV. The CDR3 coding sequence is TGCAGTGCTAGATGGGGGATCGAGCAGTACGTC.

The J gene is TRBJ2-7, the V gene TRBV9; TRBD2 matches at 9 bases. This CDR3 region has 14 residues. The V and J ends lost 3 bases and 2 bases, in that order; junction bases with no gene match: 3. The germline gives CDR1 SGDLS, CDR2 YYNGEE. The CDR3 loop reads CASSASGKAYEQYF. CDR3 bases: TGTGCCAGCAGCGCTAGCGGGAAAGCCTACGAGCAGTACTTC.

This clonotype has at least ten counts. The rearrangement uses TRBV5-1 and TRBJ2-3; no definite D call. Germline loops: CDR1 SGHRS, CDR2 YFSETQ. V lost 0 bases to trimming and J lost 2 bases, with 7 bases between them. The CDR3 runs to 14 residues. Here the CDR3 reads CASSLETLTDTQYF. DNA for the CDR3: TGCGCCAGCAGCTTGGAAACGCTCACAGATACGCAGTATTTT.

This clonotype was found a few times. CDR3 bases: TGTGCCAGCAGCACGCCGGGATCTACTATGAACACTGAAGCTTTCTTT. It yields the protein CASSTPGSTMNTEAFF. This sequence joins TRBV7-8 and TRBJ1-1; D unresolved. V gave up 5 bases and J gave up 0 bases, with 16 bases separating them. Germline CDR1 and CDR2: SGHVS and FQNEAQ. This CDR3 is 16 amino acids long.